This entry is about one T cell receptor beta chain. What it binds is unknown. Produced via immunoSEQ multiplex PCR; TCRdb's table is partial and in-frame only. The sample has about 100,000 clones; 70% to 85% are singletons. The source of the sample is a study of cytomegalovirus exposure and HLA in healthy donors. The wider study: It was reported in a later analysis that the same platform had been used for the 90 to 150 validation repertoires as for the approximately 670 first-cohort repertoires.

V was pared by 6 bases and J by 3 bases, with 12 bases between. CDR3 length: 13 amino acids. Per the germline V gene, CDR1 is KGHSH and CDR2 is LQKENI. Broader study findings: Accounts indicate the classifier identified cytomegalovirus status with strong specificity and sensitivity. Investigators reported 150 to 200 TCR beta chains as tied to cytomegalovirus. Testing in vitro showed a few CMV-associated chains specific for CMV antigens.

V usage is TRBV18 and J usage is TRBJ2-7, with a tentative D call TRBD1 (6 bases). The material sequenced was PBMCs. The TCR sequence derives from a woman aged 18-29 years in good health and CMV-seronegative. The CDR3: CASSLGHGYEQYF. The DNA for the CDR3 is TGTGCCAGCTCCCTGGGACATGGCTACGAGCAGTACTTC.